Listed below are T cell receptor beta chains from one sample, sequenced in a study of T cells in Graves' hyperthyroidism and ophthalmopathy. TCRdb ran MiXCR on the multiplex PCR reads and lists one entry per CDR3 protein. Of hundreds of thousands of distinct CDR3 sequences in the sample, roughly 15% were seen once. The specimen was blood. The receptors here all came from a woman in her forties or fifties with Graves' ophthalmopathy. Both conserved end residues are part of each CDR3. A D gene is named only where the DNA matches it firmly. Where a row states a size, it is once, few, many or the class of an expanded clone; other rows omit it.

clone_size: few; j_call: TRBJ2-3; v_call: TRBV7-9; d_call: -; cdr3_aa: CASSFQDYSDTQYF
clone_size: many; j_call: TRBJ2-1; v_call: TRBV6-1; d_call: TRBD2; cdr3_aa: CASSELAGALGRNEQFF
clone_size: -; j_call: TRBJ1-2; v_call: TRBV10-3; d_call: -; cdr3_aa: CAISELVGLNYGYTF
clone_size: few; j_call: TRBJ2-1; v_call: TRBV4-1; d_call: TRBD1; cdr3_aa: CASSQGDRWDYEQFF
clone_size: -; j_call: TRBJ1-5; v_call: TRBV6-9; d_call: -; cdr3_aa: CASSYGGRAQPQHF
clone_size: many; j_call: TRBJ2-2; v_call: TRBV6-1; d_call: -; cdr3_aa: CASSALALNTGELFF
clone_size: -; j_call: TRBJ2-7; v_call: TRBV3-1; d_call: -; cdr3_aa: CASSQGSDRDF
clone_size: -; j_call: TRBJ2-2; v_call: TRBV27; d_call: -; cdr3_aa: CASTREGTTYGELFF
clone_size: -; j_call: TRBJ1-5; v_call: TRBV27; d_call: -; cdr3_aa: CTTSDSGGAHRPQHF
clone_size: many; j_call: TRBJ2-7; v_call: TRBV19; d_call: TRBD2; cdr3_aa: CASSIWTSGRGEVYEQYF
clone_size: -; j_call: TRBJ1-5; v_call: TRBV24-1; d_call: -; cdr3_aa: CATSDPRQESQPQHF
clone_size: -; j_call: TRBJ2-6; v_call: TRBV18; d_call: -; cdr3_aa: CASSPISTGPGANVLTF
clone_size: many; j_call: TRBJ2-7; v_call: TRBV28; d_call: TRBD2; cdr3_aa: CASLRRTSGSTTYEQYF
clone_size: many; j_call: TRBJ2-5; v_call: TRBV7-2; d_call: -; cdr3_aa: CASSLRQAQETQYF
clone_size: many; j_call: TRBJ1-4; v_call: TRBV28; d_call: TRBD1; cdr3_aa: CASSLSQGEGKLFF
clone_size: -; j_call: TRBJ2-2; v_call: TRBV11-3; d_call: -; cdr3_aa: CASSLTSGEVGELFF